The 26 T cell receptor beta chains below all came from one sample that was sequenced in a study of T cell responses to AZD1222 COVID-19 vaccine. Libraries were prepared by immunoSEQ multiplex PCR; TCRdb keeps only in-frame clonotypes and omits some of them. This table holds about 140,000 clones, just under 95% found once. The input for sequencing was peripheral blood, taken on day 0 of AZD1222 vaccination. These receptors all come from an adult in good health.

CDR3 nucleotides: TGTGCCAGCAGTTTAGGCCTTTCCTACGAGCAGTACTTC. This gives the protein CASSLGLSYEQYF. This sequence joins TRBV28 and TRBJ2-7; D call uncertain. Trimming cost V 2 bases and J 1 base, with 6 bases left between them. This CDR3 has 13 residues. CDR1 is MDHEN and CDR2 is SYDVKM in the germline V gene.

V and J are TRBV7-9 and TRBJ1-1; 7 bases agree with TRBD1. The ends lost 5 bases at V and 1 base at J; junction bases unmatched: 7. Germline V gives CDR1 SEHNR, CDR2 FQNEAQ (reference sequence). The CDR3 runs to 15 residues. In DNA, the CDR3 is TGTGCCAGCAGCCAGGGGGAGGCAGGGAACACTGAAGCTTTCTTT. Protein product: CASSQGEAGNTEAFF.

In DNA form, the CDR3 reads TGTGCCAGCAGTTTGGACAGGCCGCCCCAGTACTTC. The encoded protein is CASSLDRPPQYF. The chain combines TRBV6-2 or TRBV6-3 with TRBJ2-5, with TRBD1 matching over 7 bases. V was pared by 4 bases and J by 9 bases, with 5 bases of the junction left unmatched. Germline lookup yields CDR1 MNHEY and CDR2 SVGEGT. The CDR3 is 12 residues long.

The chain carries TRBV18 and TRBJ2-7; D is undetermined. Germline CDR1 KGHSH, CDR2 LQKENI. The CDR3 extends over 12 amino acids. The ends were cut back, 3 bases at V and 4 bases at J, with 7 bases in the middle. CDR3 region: CASSPKGYEQYF. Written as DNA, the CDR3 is TGTGCCAGCTCACCGAAAGGGTACGAGCAGTACTTC.

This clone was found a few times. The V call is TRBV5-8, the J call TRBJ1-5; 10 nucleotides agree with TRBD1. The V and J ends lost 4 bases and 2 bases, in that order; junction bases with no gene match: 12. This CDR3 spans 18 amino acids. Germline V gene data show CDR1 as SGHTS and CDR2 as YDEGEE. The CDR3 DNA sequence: TGTGCCAGCAGCCGCGGGACAGGGGTGGGGATGGGCAATCAGCCCCAGCATTTT. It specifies CASSRGTGVGMGNQPQHF.

The CDR3 protein is CASSLGGFGNQPQHF. Here the CDR3 DNA reads TGTGCCAGCAGCCTAGGGGGTTTCGGCAATCAGCCCCAGCATTTT. The V call is TRBV5-6, the J call TRBJ1-5; possibly TRBD1 for D (6 bases). The CDR3 has 15 residues. V was pared by 4 bases and J by 2 bases, with 13 bases between. CDR1 is SGHDT, CDR2 YYEEEE, per germline.

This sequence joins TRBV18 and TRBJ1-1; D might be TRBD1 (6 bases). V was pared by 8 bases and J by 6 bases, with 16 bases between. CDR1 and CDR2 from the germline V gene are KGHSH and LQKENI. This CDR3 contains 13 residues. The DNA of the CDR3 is TGTGCCAGCGCTCAGGGGATGTTCGCTGAAGCTTTCTTT. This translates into CASAQGMFAEAFF.

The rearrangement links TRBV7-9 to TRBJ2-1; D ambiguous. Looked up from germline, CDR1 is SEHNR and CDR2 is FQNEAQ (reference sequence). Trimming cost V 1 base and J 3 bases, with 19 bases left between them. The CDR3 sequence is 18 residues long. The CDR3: CASSLEGWAENFYNEQFF. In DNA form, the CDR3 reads TGTGCCAGCAGCTTAGAGGGTTGGGCGGAGAACTTCTACAATGAGCAGTTCTTC.

CDR3 sequence (DNA): TGTGCCAGCAGCCATAAATTCCGACCGGGGAATCAGCCCCAGCATTTT. Amino acids: CASSHKFRPGNQPQHF. V gene TRBV14 combines with J gene TRBJ1-5; the D is unclear. CDR3 length equals 16 residues. Trimming removed 3 bases at V and 4 bases at J, with 16 bases between. Germline V gene sequence: CDR1 SGHDN, CDR2 FVKESK.

For the CDR3, the DNA is TGTGCCAGCAGTGAAGAAGTACCCGGGACAGTAGAAAAACTGTTTTTT. Translating gives CASSEEVPGTVEKLFF. The V call is TRBV2, the J call TRBJ1-4, with 7 bases lining up with TRBD1. V was clipped by 1 base and J by 8 bases; unmatched bases: 10. Germline V gene lookup returns CDR1 SNHLY and CDR2 FYNNEI. The CDR3 has 16 residues.

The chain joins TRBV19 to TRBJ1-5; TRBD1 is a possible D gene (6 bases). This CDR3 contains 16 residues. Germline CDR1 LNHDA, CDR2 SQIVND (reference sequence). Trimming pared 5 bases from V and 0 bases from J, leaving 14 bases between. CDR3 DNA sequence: TGTGCCAGTAGTCCGAGGACAGATTATAGCAATCAGCCCCAGCATTTT. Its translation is CASSPRTDYSNQPQHF.

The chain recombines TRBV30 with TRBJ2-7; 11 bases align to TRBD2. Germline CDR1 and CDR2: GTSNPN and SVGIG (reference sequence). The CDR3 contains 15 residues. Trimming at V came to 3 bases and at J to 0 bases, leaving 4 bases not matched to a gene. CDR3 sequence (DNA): TGTGCCTGGAGCGAAGGGACTAGCGGCTCCTACGAGCAGTACTTC. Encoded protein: CAWSEGTSGSYEQYF.

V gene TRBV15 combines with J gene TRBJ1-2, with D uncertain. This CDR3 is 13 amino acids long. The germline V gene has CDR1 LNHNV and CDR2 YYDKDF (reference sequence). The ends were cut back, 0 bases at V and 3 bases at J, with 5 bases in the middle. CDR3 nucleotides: TGTGCCACCAGCAGAGATCTTGACTATGGCTACACCTTC. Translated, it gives CATSRDLDYGYTF.

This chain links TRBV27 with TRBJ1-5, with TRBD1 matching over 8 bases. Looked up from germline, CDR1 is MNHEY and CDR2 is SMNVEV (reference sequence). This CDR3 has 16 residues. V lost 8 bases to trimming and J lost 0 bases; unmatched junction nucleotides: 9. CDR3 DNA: TGTGCCAGCGGCCCTTGGACAGGGATTAGCAATCAGCCCCAGCATTTT. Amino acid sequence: CASGPWTGISNQPQHF.

The CDR3 DNA is TGTGCCAGCAGCCCGTCCCGGGACAATTACAATGAGCAGTTCTTC. Its translation: CASSPSRDNYNEQFF. The gene calls are TRBV7-3 and TRBJ2-1, with D maybe TRBD1 (6 bases). The germline V and J ends were trimmed by 5 bases and 4 bases, with 15 bases remaining between them. The length of the CDR3 is 15 residues. Germline CDR1 is SGHTA and CDR2 is FQGTGA.

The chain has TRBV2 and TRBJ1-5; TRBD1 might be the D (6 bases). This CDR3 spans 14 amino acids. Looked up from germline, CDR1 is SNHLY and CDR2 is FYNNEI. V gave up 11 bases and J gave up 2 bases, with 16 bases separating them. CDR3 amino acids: CASAYPGGNQPQHF. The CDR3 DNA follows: TGTGCCTCAGCATACCCAGGGGGCAATCAGCCCCAGCATTTT.

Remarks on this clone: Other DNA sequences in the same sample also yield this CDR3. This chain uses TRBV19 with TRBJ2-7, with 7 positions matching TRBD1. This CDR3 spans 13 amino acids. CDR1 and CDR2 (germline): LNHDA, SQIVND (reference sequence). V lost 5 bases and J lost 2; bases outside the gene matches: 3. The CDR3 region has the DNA TGTGCCAGTAGTCCGACAGGGACCTACGAGCAGTACTTC. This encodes CASSPTGTYEQYF. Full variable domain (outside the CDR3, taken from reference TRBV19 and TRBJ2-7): DGGITQSPKYLFRKEGQNVTLSCEQNLNHDAMYWYRQDPGQGLRLIYYSQIVNDFQKGDIAEGYSVSREKKESFPLTVTSAQKNPTAFYLCASSPTGTYEQYFGPGTRLTVT.

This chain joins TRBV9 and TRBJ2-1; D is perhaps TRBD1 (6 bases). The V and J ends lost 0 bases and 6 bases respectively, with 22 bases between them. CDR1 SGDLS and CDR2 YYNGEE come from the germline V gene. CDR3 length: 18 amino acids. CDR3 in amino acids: CASSVANSGRVGANEQFF. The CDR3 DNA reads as TGTGCCAGCAGCGTAGCTAATTCAGGGCGGGTGGGGGCCAATGAGCAGTTCTTC.

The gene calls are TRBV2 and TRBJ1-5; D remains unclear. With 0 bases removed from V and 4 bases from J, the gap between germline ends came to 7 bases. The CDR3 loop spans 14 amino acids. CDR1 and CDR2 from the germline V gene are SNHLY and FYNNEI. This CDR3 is CASSEASGNQPQHF. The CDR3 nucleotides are TGTGCCAGCAGTGAAGCGAGCGGGAATCAGCCCCAGCATTTT.

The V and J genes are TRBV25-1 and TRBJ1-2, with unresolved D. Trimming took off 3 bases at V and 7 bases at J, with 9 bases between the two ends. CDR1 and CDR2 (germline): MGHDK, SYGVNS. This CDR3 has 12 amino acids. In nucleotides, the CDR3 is TGTGCCAGCAGTGATGCAGGAGGTGGCTACACCTTC. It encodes CASSDAGGGYTF.

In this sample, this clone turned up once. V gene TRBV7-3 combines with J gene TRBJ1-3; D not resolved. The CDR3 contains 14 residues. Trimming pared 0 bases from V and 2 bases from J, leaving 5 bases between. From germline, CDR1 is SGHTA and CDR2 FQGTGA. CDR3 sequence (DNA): TGTGCCAGCAGCTTAACGCCTACTGGAAACACCATATATTTT. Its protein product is CASSLTPTGNTIYF. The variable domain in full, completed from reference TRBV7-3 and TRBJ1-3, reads GAGVSQTPSNKVTEKGKYVELRCDPISGHTALYWYRQSLGQGPEFLIYFQGTGAADDSGLPNDRFFAVRPEGSVSTLKIQRTERGDSAVYLCASSLTPTGNTIYFGEGSWLTVV.

This chain's CDR3 is CASSLDLGGPGELFF. In DNA, the CDR3 is TGTGCCAGCAGCTTAGATCTTGGGGGCCCCGGGGAGCTGTTTTTT. The V and J genes are TRBV7-2 and TRBJ2-2, with D possibly matching TRBD1 (6 bases). V dropped 1 base and J dropped 6 bases, with 12 bases sitting between them. CDR1 SGHTA and CDR2 FQGNSA come from the germline V gene. CDR3 length equals 15 residues.

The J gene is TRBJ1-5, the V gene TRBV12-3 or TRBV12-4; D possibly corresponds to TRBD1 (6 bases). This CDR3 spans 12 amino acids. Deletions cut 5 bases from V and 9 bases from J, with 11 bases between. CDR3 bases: TGTGCCAGCAGTAAAGGGGGACGGCCCCAGCATTTT. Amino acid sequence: CASSKGGRPQHF.

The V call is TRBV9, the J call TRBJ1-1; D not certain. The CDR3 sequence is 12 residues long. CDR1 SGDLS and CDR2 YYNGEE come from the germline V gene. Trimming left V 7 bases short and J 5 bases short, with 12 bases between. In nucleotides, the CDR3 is TGTGCCAGCCGCGGGGTTGAGACTGAAGCTTTCTTT. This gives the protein CASRGVETEAFF.

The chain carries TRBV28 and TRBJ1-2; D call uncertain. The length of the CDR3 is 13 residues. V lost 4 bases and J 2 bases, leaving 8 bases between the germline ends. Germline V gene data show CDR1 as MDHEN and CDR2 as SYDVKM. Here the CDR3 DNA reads TGTGCCAGCAGTTCGGGCCGGAACTATGGCTACACCTTC. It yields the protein CASSSGRNYGYTF.

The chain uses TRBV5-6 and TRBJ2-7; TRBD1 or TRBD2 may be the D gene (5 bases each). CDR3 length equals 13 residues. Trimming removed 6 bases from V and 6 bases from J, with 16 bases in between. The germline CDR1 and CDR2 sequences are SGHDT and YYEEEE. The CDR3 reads CASTLAGTSEQYF. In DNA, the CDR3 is TGTGCCAGCACCCTGGCCGGGACGAGCGAGCAGTACTTC.